The rows below give T cell receptor beta chains drawn from one sample of a study of T cell responses to AZD1222 COVID-19 vaccine. The data were produced by immunoSEQ multiplex PCR, yet TCRdb's version contains in-frame clones alone and is incomplete. The table has around 94,000 clones, approximately 91% seen once. The input for sequencing was peripheral blood, taken on day 0 of AZD1222 vaccination. These receptors all come from an adult in good health. CDR3s include the opening cysteine and the closing phenylalanine or tryptophan. The order of the fields is J gene, clone size, D gene, V gene, CDR3 length, CDR3 DNA, CDR3 protein. D genes are given only for firm matches. Expanded clones are given a class, and other clones once, few, many or no size at all.

TRBJ1-2	once	TRBD1	TRBV7-9	13	TGTGCCAGCAGCTTAGGGACAGGGGACGGCTACACCTTC	CASSLGTGDGYTF
TRBJ2-3	.	.	TRBV19	16	TGTGCCAGTAGCCCCGGTACGAGGCGGTACACAGATACGCAGTATTTT	CASSPGTRRYTDTQYF
TRBJ2-5	.	TRBD1	TRBV6-5	14	TGTGCCAGCAGAACCTATAGCAGGGGGGAGACCCAGTACTTC	CASRTYSRGETQYF
TRBJ2-7	.	TRBD2	TRBV27	15	TGTGCCAGCAGCCTCTTGCTAGCGGGGGTCTACGAGCAGTACTTC	CASSLLLAGVYEQYF
TRBJ2-3	.	TRBD2	TRBV4-2	15	TGTGCCAGCGCCCTAGAGAGCGGGATGACAGATACGCAGTATTTT	CASALESGMTDTQYF
TRBJ2-7	.	.	TRBV2	14	TGTGCCAGCAGGGGACGGTCGACCACCTACGAGCAGTACTTC	CASRGRSTTYEQYF
TRBJ2-1	.	TRBD2	TRBV7-6	14	TGTGCCAGCAGCCCCCACGGGACTAGTGCTGAGCAGTTCTTC	CASSPHGTSAEQFF
TRBJ1-4	.	.	TRBV19	12	TGTGCCAGTGCGGTCTCAGGTGAAAAACTGTTTTTT	CASAVSGEKLFF
TRBJ2-7	.	TRBD2	TRBV10-2	16	TGCGCCAGCAGGGATTGGGTAGCGGGGGATACCTACGAGCAGTACTTC	CASRDWVAGDTYEQYF
TRBJ1-6	.	TRBD1	TRBV6-5	15	TGTGCCAGCAGTTACTCGAGAACAGGGGATTCACCCCTCCACTTT	CASSYSRTGDSPLHF
TRBJ2-1	.	TRBD2	TRBV4-3	15	TGCGCCAGCAGCCAAGATGAAGCGGGAGGGTATGAGCAGTTCTTC	CASSQDEAGGYEQFF
TRBJ2-1	.	TRBD2	TRBV28	14	TGTGCCAGTACCGGGACTAGCGGTTACAATGAGCAGTTCTTC	CASTGTSGYNEQFF
TRBJ1-2	once	.	TRBV27	17	TGTGCCAGCAGTTTATCGTTCGAAGAAATCGACTACTATGGCTACACCTTC	CASSLSFEEIDYYGYTF
TRBJ1-2	.	.	TRBV5-4	14	TGTGCCAGCAGCTTGGGCGACAGGATCTATGGCTACACCTTC	CASSLGDRIYGYTF